One and the same sample provided the 14 T cell receptor beta chains below, sequenced in a study of blood T cell repertoires in COVID-19. Repertoires were generated with immunoSEQ multiplex PCR, while TCRdb's copy carries only in-frame clones and drops some. Among 150,000 to 200,000 clones listed, about four fifths were seen once. Source material: peripheral blood. These receptors all stem from a man aged 55 to 70 with active or convalescent COVID-19.

The chain recombines TRBV6-1 with TRBJ1-5, with a tentative D call TRBD1 (5 bases). Germline V CDR1 and CDR2: MNHNS, SASEGT. The CDR3 runs to 15 residues. Between the trimmed V and J ends, which lost 2 bases and 4 bases, there was a span of 12 bases. DNA for the CDR3: TGTGCCAGCAGTGAATCGACCCCAGGGAATCAGCCCCAGCATTTT. It is translated as CASSESTPGNQPQHF.

V usage is TRBV27 and J usage is TRBJ1-1; no clear D gene. The length of the CDR3 is 14 residues. V was pared by 0 bases and J by 0 bases, with 5 bases between. The V gene's germline CDR1 is MNHEY and CDR2 SMNVEV (reference sequence). The CDR3 region has the DNA TGTGCCAGCAGTTTATCTTCCGTGAACACTGAAGCTTTCTTT. Translated: CASSLSSVNTEAFF.

The CDR3 bases are TGCGCCAGCAGCTTAGGACAGGGGACAACTAATGAAAAACTGTTTTTT. It is translated as CASSLGQGTTNEKLFF. This chain connects TRBV5-1 to TRBJ1-4, with 9 bases fitting TRBD1. V was clipped by 2 bases and J by 0 bases; unmatched bases: 2. CDR1 is SGHRS, CDR2 YFSETQ, per germline. This CDR3 region has 16 residues.

This chain joins TRBV18 and TRBJ2-7, with 7 bases that match TRBD2. V was clipped by 4 bases and J by 0 bases; unmatched bases: 3. Germline CDR1 and CDR2: KGHSH and LQKENI. The CDR3 spans 14 residues. The CDR3 protein is CASSLGGSSYEQYF. The DNA of the CDR3 is TGTGCCAGCTCACTGGGCGGGAGCTCCTACGAGCAGTACTTC.

This clone was observed a single time. The rearrangement links TRBV11-2 to TRBJ1-2, with a possible D match to TRBD1 (5 bases). From germline, CDR1 is SGHAT and CDR2 FQNNGV. V dropped 5 bases and J dropped 9 bases, with 31 bases sitting between them. The length of the CDR3 is 18 residues. The CDR3 is CASSPLRGGDARFDSYTF. CDR3 in DNA: TGTGCCAGCAGCCCCTTACGGGGGGGGGACGCTCGCTTTGATAGCTACACCTTC.

The V and J genes are TRBV29-1 and TRBJ2-7, with 8 bases lining up with TRBD2. The CDR3 runs to 15 residues. The germline V gene encodes CDR1 SQVTM and CDR2 ANQGSEA. The junction had 8 bases not matched to a gene; V was cut back by 4 bases and J by 0 bases. DNA for the CDR3: TGCAGCGTTGCCGATAGCGGGAAGCCCTCCTACGAGCAGTACTTC. Amino acids: CSVADSGKPSYEQYF.

This clone was picked up a small number of times. The chain recombines TRBV4-1 with TRBJ1-2; D gene uncertain. CDR3 size: 13 residues. Trimming shortened V by 1 base and J by 4 bases, and 7 bases separated the two germline ends. Germline loops: CDR1 MGHRA, CDR2 YSYEKL. CDR3 region: CASSQVGGYGYTF. CDR3 nucleotides: TGCGCCAGCAGCCAAGTCGGAGGCTATGGCTACACCTTC.

This clone was recorded once. CDR3 sequence: CASSGGQPYEQYF. CDR3 in DNA: TGCGCCAGCAGCGGGGGACAGCCTTACGAGCAGTACTTC. This chain uses TRBV5-1 with TRBJ2-7, with 7 bases lining up with TRBD1. The CDR3 loop spans 13 amino acids. Per the germline V gene, CDR1 is SGHRS and CDR2 is YFSETQ. The ends lost 4 bases at V and 4 bases at J; junction bases unmatched: 5.

This clone was seen a handful of times. The rearrangement uses TRBV5-1 and TRBJ2-7; 8 bases fit TRBD1. The germline CDR1 and CDR2 sequences are SGHRS and YFSETQ. With 0 bases clipped from V and 5 bases from J, the junction kept 4 bases outside the gene matches. This CDR3 spans 14 amino acids. CDR3 in DNA: TGCGCCAGCAGCTTGGTGACAGGGGACAACGAGCAGTACTTC. This gives the protein CASSLVTGDNEQYF.

V usage is TRBV6-5 and J usage is TRBJ1-6; D is unclear. This CDR3 contains 15 residues. Germline-derived CDR1 and CDR2 are MNHEY and SVGAGI. V was cut by 7 bases and J by 3 bases, with 13 bases left in between. For the CDR3, the DNA is TGTGCCAGCATTTTCGGGATCGACTATAATTCACCCCTCCACTTT. This sequence encodes CASIFGIDYNSPLHF.

This chain connects TRBV7-9 to TRBJ1-5; D not certain. Germline V CDR1 and CDR2: SEHNR, FQNEAQ (reference sequence). The CDR3 extends over 13 amino acids. Trimming stripped 4 bases from V and 0 bases from J, with 4 bases between. Here the CDR3 DNA reads TGTGCCAGCAGCTATTATAGCAATCAGCCCCAGCATTTT. This gives the protein CASSYYSNQPQHF.

The rearrangement links TRBV5-1 to TRBJ2-3, with 9 bases identical to TRBD2. The CDR3 length is 15 residues. V was clipped by 4 bases and J by 2 bases; unmatched bases: 5. Germline V gene sequence: CDR1 SGHRS, CDR2 YFSETQ. The CDR3 region has the DNA TGCGCCAGCAGCCCGACTAGCGGAAACACAGATACGCAGTATTTT. Translating gives CASSPTSGNTDTQYF.

The CDR3 is CASSELWELFF. CDR3 nucleotide sequence: TGTGCCAGCAGTGAACTTTGGGAGCTGTTTTTT. The rearrangement uses TRBV25-1 and TRBJ2-2, with unresolved D. Germline CDR1 and CDR2: MGHDK and SYGVNS. The CDR3 extends over 11 amino acids. V was shortened by 2 bases and J by 9 bases, with 4 bases between the two germline ends.

The chain recombines TRBV5-1 with TRBJ1-3, with D possibly TRBD1 on 5 matching bases. Germline CDR1 reads SGHRS; CDR2 reads YFSETQ. Trimming stripped 8 bases from V and 1 base from J, with 13 bases between. This CDR3 comprises 14 residues. The CDR3 DNA reads TGCGCCAGTAGCCCCTACAGGTCTGGAAACACCATATATTTT. Its translation is CASSPYRSGNTIYF.